This T cell receptor (beta chain) was observed in a study of shared clonotypes between healthy human individuals. With regard to this clone: What it binds is unknown.

Study-wide results and limits: An anticipated effect of sequencing depth on clonotype sharing among donors was recognized.

The DNA input per sorted-subset replicate PCR was 150 to 200 ng, corresponding to 25,000 to 35,000 T cell genomes. This table comes from immunoSEQ multiplex PCR, and its TCRdb copy is limited to in-frame clones, with some not included. The sample consists of nearly 1 million clones, less than 85% of them appearing once. The V gene lost 6 bases and the J gene lost 5 bases, with 13 bases spanning the gap. Germline V gene sequence: CDR1 MNHNY, CDR2 SVGAGI (reference sequence). The CDR3 is 14 residues long. Sequenced: memory CD4+ T cells sorted from blood. As to subset: CD45RA-negative fraction. The chain couples TRBV6-6 to TRBJ1-4; D is undetermined. This receptor was obtained from a man between 18 and 29 years old in good health. The CDR3 sequence is CASSPWVYNEKLFF. For the CDR3, the DNA is TGTGCCAGCAGCCCATGGGTGTACAATGAAAAACTGTTTTTT.